These 10 T cell receptor beta chains were all obtained from the same sample, sequenced in a study of T cell clonality in common variable immunodeficiency. These receptors' antigens are unknown. Assay: immunoSEQ multiplex PCR; the TCRdb copy retains only in-frame clones and omits some. The counts give some 28,000 clones, none of them seen only once; 25% to 35% is held by the top ten. Study results and caveats: Common variable immunodeficiency TCR beta sequences reportedly had fewer deletions and N-nucleotide insertions.

Input material: peripheral blood mononuclear cells. These receptors were taken from a human donor with common variable immunodeficiency.

This clone was seen more than once but under ten times. The read gets to within 3 residues of the CDR3 end, and the germline J gene fills in the rest. The chain has TRBV11-2 and TRBJ1-1, with TRBD1 matching over 7 bases. The V gene's germline CDR1 is SGHAT and CDR2 FQNNGV. The CDR3 is made up of 15 amino acids. V shed 3 bases and J 1 base; nucleotides not matched to a gene: 5. The sequenced CDR3 bases are TGTGCCAGCAGCTTCGTAAGGGGGCGGAACACTGAA. This gives the protein CASSFVRGRNTE. The full-length CDR3 reads as CASSFVRGRNTEAFF.

This clone came up a few times. The read terminates 3 residues ahead of where the CDR3 ends, so the germline J gene completes it. The V gene is TRBV6-2 or TRBV6-3, the J gene TRBJ1-3, with 10 nucleotides matching TRBD1. Trimming cost V 2 bases and J 2 bases; bases outside gene matches: 3. There are 16 residues in the CDR3. CDR1 and CDR2 from the germline V gene are MNHEY and SVGEGT. The DNA read from the CDR3 is TGTGCCAGCAGTTACCGGGACAGGGGACCTGGAAACACC. Protein: CASSYRDRGPGNT. The entire CDR3 sequence reads CASSYRDRGPGNTIYF.

As for this clone: Mismatch with germline at one junction end may stem from a read error. The sequence runs out 3 residues before the end of the CDR3; the remainder is reconstructed from the germline J gene. The V and J genes are TRBV7-2 and TRBJ1-5; tentative D call: TRBD1 (6 bases). The CDR3 has 14 residues. Germline V CDR1 and CDR2: SGHTA, FQGNSA. The CDR3: CASSLAGATQPQHF. CDR3 DNA (partial): TGTGCCAGCAGCCTAGCAGGGGCAACGCAGCCC.

This clone appeared many times. The read halts 3 residues ahead of the CDR3 end, with the missing end drawn from the germline J gene. The chain uses TRBV19 and TRBJ2-4, with D uncertain. V lost 4 bases, J lost 6 bases, and 4 bases lay in between. The CDR3 totals 11 residues. Germline lookup yields CDR1 LNHDA and CDR2 SQIVND (reference sequence). The CDR3 bases that were read are TGTGCCAGTAGTACTCTAAACATT. This sequence encodes CASSTLNI. The CDR3 in its entirety is CASSTLNIQYF.

The table lists this clone with many counts. The read falls 3 residues short of the CDR3 end, and the missing part is taken from the germline J gene. The V gene is TRBV18, the J gene TRBJ1-1, with 9 bases fitting TRBD1. This CDR3 has 17 amino acids. V was clipped by 7 bases and J by 0 bases; unmatched bases: 12. Germline V lookup: CDR1 KGHSH, CDR2 LQKENI. Partial CDR3 DNA: TGTGCCAGCTTCCCTGAACCAGGGACAGGGTTGAACACTGAA. Encoded protein: CASFPEPGTGLNTE. The CDR3 in full is CASFPEPGTGLNTEAFF.

Turning to this clone: The sequence runs out 3 residues before the end of the CDR3; the remainder is reconstructed from the germline J gene. The chain combines TRBV10-2 with TRBJ1-5; the D gene is possibly TRBD1 (6 bases). The germline CDR1 and CDR2 sequences are WSHSY and SAAADI. This CDR3 has 12 residues. Between the trimmed V and J ends, which lost 10 bases and 4 bases, there was a span of 11 bases. CDR3 sequence: CATGRGNQPQHF. The sequenced CDR3 bases are TGCGCCACGGGGAGGGGGAATCAGCCC.

This clone has only a few counts. The CDR3 end is not reached by the read, which stops 3 residues before it; the germline J gene fills it in. The chain carries TRBV6-2 or TRBV6-3 and TRBJ1-3, with 7 bases fitting TRBD1. This CDR3 comprises 16 residues. V dropped 2 bases and J dropped 2; count of bases not matched to a gene: 6. Germline V gene lookup returns CDR1 MNHEY and CDR2 SVGEGT. The CDR3 DNA, read in part, is TGTGCCAGCAGTTACGACAGGGTAACAACTGGAAACACC. Protein: CASSYDRVTTGNT. The whole CDR3 reads CASSYDRVTTGNTIYF.

This clone came up many times. The read ends 3 residues before the CDR3 terminus; that terminus is restored from the germline J gene. The rearrangement joins TRBV7-2 to TRBJ1-3; D not resolved. The CDR3 is 14 residues long. The germline gives CDR1 SGHTA, CDR2 FQGNSA. The germline V and J ends were trimmed by 6 bases and 4 bases, with 13 bases remaining between them. Incomplete CDR3 DNA: TGTGCCAGCAGTCGCGGATCTAACGGAAACACC. Protein product: CASSRGSNGNT. In full, the CDR3 reads CASSRGSNGNTIYF.

There are a few counts of this clone. The sequence runs out 3 residues before the end of the CDR3; the remainder is reconstructed from the germline J gene. This chain joins TRBV7-2 and TRBJ1-2; D perhaps matches TRBD1 (6 bases). The CDR3 contains 15 residues. The ends were cut back, 5 bases at V and 4 bases at J, with 17 bases in the middle. Germline CDR1 SGHTA, CDR2 FQGNSA. The sequenced CDR3 bases are TGTGCCAGCAGCCTTGTCCAGGGACAAACCTATGGC. This codes for CASSLVQGQTYG. The whole CDR3 protein reads CASSLVQGQTYGYTF.

This clone was recorded at least ten times. The read stops 3 residues short of the end of the CDR3; the missing end is completed from the germline J gene. The genes are TRBV7-2 and TRBJ2-1, with 8 nucleotides matching TRBD1. CDR3 length: 15 amino acids. V lost 3 bases and J lost 3; bases outside the gene matches: 4. CDR1 SGHTA and CDR2 FQGNSA come from the germline V gene. The CDR3 spells CASSFGQGYYNEQFF. The CDR3 bases that were read are TGTGCCAGCAGCTTCGGACAGGGTTACTACAATGAG. The whole variable domain, filled in from reference TRBV7-2 and TRBJ2-1, reads GAGVSQSPSNKVTEKGKDVELRCDPISGHTALYWYRQSLGQGLEFLIYFQGNSAPDKSGLPSDRFSAERTGGSVSTLTIQRTQQEDSAVYLCASSFGQGYYNEQFFGPGTRLTVL.